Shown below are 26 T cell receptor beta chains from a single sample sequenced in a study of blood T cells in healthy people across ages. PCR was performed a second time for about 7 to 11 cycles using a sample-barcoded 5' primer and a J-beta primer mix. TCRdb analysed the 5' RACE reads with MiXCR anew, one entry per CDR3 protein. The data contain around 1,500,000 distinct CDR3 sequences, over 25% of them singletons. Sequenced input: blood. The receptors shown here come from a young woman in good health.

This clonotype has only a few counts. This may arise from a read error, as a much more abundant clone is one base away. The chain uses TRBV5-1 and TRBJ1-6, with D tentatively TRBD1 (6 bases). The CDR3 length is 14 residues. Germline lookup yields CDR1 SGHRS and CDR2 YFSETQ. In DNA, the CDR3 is TGCGCCAGCAGCCCGGACAGTCAAAGATCACCCCCCCACTTT. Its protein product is CASSPDSQRSPPHF. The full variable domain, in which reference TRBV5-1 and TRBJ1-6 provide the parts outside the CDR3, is KAGVTQTPRYLIKTRGQQVTLSCSPISGHRSVSWYQQTPGQGLQFLFEYFSETQRNKGNFPGRFSGRQFSNSRSEMNVSTLELGDSALYLCASSPDSQRSPPHFGNGTRLTVT.

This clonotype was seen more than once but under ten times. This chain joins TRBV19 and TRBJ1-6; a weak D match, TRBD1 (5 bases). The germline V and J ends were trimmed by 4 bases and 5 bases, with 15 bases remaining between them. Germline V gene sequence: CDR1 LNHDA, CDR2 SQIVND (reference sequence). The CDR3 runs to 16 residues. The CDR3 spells CASSRFGTVNNSPLHF. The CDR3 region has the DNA TGTGCCAGTAGTAGGTTTGGGACCGTGAATAATTCACCCCTCCACTTT. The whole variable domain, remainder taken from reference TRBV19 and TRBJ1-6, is DGGITQSPKYLFRKEGQNVTLSCEQNLNHDAMYWYRQDPGQGLRLIYYSQIVNDFQKGDIAEGYSVSREKKESFPLTVTSAQKNPTAFYLCASSRFGTVNNSPLHFGNGTRLTVT.

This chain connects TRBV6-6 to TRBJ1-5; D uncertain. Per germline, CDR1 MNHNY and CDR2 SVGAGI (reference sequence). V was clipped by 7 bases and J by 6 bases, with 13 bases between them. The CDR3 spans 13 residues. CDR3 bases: TGTGCCAGCACCCCTTCCCCTGGTCAGCCCCAGCATTTT. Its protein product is CASTPSPGQPQHF.

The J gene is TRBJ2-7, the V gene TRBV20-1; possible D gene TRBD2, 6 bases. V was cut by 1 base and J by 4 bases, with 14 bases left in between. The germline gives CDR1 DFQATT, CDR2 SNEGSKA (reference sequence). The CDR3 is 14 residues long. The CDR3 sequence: CSARGLGQRYEQYF. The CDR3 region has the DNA TGCAGTGCTAGAGGACTAGGTCAGAGGTACGAGCAGTACTTC.

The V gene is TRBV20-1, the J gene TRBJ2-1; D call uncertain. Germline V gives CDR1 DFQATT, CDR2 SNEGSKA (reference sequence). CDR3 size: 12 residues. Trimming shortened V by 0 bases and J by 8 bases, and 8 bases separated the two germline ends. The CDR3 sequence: CSARDYIDEQFF. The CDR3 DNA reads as TGCAGTGCTAGAGATTATATCGATGAGCAGTTCTTC.

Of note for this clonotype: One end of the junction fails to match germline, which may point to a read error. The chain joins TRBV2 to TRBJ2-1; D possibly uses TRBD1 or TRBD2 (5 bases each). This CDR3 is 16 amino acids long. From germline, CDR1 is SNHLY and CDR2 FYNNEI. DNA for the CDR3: TGTGCCAGCAGACTGATAGCAGGGAGTTCCTACAATAAGCAGTTCTTC. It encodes CASRLIAGSSYNKQFF.

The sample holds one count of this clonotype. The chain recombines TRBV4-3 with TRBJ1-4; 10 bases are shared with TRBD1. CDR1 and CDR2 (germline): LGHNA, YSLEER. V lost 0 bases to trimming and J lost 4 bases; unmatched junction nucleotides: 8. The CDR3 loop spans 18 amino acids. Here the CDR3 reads CASSQDRGQGIFNEKLFF. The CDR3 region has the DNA TGCGCCAGCAGCCAAGATCGGGGACAGGGGATTTTTAATGAAAAACTGTTTTTT.

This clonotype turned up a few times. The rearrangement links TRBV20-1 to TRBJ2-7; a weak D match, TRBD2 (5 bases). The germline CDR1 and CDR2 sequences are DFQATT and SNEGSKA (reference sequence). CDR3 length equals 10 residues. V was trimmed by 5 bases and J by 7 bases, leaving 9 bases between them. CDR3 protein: CSADSEEQYF. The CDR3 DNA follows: TGCAGTGCTGATAGCGAGGAGCAGTACTTC.

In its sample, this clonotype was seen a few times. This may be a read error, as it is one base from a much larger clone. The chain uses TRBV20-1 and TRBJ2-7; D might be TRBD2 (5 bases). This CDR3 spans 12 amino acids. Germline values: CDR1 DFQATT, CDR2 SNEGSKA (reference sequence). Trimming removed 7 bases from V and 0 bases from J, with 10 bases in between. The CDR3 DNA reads TGCAGTGTTCAGCGGAACTCCTACGAGCAGTACTTC. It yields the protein CSVQRNSYEQYF.

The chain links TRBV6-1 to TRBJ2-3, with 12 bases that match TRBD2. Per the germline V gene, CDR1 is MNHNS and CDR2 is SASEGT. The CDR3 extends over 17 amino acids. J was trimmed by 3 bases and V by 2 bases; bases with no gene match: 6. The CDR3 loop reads CASSETWLAGGTDTQYF. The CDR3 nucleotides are TGTGCCAGCAGTGAAACTTGGCTAGCGGGAGGGACAGATACGCAGTATTTT.

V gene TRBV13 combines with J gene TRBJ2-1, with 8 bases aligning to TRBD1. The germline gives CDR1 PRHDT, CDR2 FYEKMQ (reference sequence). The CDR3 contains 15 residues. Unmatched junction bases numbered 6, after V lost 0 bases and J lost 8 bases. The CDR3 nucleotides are TGTGCCAGCAGCTTAGGGCAGGGGGCTTGGGATGAGCAGTTCTTC. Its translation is CASSLGQGAWDEQFF. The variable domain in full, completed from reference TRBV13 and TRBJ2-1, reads AAGVIQSPRHLIKEKRETATLKCYPIPRHDTVYWYQQGPGQDPQFLISFYEKMQSDKGSIPDRFSAQQFSDYHSELNMSSLELGDSALYFCASSLGQGAWDEQFFGPGTRLTVL.

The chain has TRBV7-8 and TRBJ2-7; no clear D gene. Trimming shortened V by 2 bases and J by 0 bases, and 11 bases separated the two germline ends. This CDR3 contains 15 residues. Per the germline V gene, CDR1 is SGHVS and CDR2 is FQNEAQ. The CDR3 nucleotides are TGTGCCAGCAGCTTAACACACTCGAGCTCCTACGAGCAGTACTTC. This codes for CASSLTHSSSYEQYF.

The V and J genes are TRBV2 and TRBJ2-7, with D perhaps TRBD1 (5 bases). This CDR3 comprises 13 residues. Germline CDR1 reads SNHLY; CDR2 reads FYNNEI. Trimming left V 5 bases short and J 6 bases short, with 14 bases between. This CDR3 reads CASSFYRPCEQYF. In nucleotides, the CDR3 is TGTGCCAGCAGTTTTTACAGGCCCTGCGAGCAGTACTTC.

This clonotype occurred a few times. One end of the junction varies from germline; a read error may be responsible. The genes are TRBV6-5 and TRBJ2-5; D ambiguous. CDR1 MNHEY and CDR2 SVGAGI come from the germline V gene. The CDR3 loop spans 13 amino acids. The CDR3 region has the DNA TGTGCCGGCAGTTACGACACGGTCTCGAGGCAGTACTTC. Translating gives CAGSYDTVSRQYF.

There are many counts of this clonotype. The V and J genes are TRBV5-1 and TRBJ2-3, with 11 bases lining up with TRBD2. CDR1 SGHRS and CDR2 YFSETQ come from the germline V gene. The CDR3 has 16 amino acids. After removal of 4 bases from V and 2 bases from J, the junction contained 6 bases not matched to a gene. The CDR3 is CASSPGLAASTDTQYF. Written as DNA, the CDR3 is TGCGCCAGCAGCCCGGGACTAGCGGCTTCCACAGATACGCAGTATTTT. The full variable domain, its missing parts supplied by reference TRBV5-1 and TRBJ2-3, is KAGVTQTPRYLIKTRGQQVTLSCSPISGHRSVSWYQQTPGQGLQFLFEYFSETQRNKGNFPGRFSGRQFSNSRSEMNVSTLELGDSALYLCASSPGLAASTDTQYFGPGTRLTVL.

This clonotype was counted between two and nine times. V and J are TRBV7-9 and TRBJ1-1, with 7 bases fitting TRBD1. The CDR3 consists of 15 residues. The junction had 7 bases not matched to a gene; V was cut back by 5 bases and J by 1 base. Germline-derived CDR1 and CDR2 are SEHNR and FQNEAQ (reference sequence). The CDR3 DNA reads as TGTGCCAGCAGCGTCCGACAGGGCGGGAACACTGAAGCTTTCTTT. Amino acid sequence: CASSVRQGGNTEAFF.

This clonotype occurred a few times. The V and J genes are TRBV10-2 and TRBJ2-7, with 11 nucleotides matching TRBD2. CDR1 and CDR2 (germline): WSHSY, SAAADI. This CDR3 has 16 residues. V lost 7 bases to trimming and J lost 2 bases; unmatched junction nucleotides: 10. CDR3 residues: CASTHKPGLAAYEQYF. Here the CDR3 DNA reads TGCGCCAGCACCCATAAACCGGGACTAGCGGCCTACGAGCAGTACTTC.

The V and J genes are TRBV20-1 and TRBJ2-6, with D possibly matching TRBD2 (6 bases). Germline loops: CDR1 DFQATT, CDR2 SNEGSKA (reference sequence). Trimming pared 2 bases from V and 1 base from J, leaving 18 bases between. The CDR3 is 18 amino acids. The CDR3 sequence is CSARISSAGQSGANVLTF. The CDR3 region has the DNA TGCAGTGCTAGAATCTCGTCGGCGGGGCAATCTGGGGCCAACGTCCTGACTTTC.

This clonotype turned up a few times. DNA for the CDR3: TGCGCCAGCAGCCTTTGGATAAGCGGGAAGGGCAATGAGCAGTTCTTC. Amino acids: CASSLWISGKGNEQFF. The chain couples TRBV4-3 to TRBJ2-1, with 7 bases lining up with TRBD2. Germline loops: CDR1 LGHNA, CDR2 YSLEER. V lost 4 bases, J lost 6 bases, and 12 bases stayed unmatched. The CDR3 covers 16 residues.

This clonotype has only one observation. The CDR3 loop reads CASSLGRFSGNTIYF. CDR3 sequence (DNA): TGTGCCAGCAGCTTAGGGAGGTTCTCTGGAAACACCATATATTTT. The chain has TRBV13 and TRBJ1-3; D is ambiguous. V shed 0 bases and J shed 0 bases, with 6 bases lying between them. The germline V gene encodes CDR1 PRHDT and CDR2 FYEKMQ (reference sequence). This CDR3 is built from 15 residues.

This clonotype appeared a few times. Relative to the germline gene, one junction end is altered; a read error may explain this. The CDR3 spells CAGSQDFRMRQYF. CDR3 DNA sequence: TGCGCCGGCAGCCAAGATTTCCGGATGAGGCAGTACTTC. The rearrangement links TRBV4-1 to TRBJ2-5; D gene ambiguous. The CDR3 covers 13 residues. CDR1 and CDR2 (germline): MGHRA, YSYEKL.

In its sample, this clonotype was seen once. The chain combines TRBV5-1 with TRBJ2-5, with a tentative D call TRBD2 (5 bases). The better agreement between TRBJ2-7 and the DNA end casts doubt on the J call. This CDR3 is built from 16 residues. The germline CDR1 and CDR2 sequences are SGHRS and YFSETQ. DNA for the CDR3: TGCGCCAGCAGCTTGGGGGCCTTGAGTGGGAGCTACGAGCAGTACTTC. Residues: CASSLGALSGSYEQYF.

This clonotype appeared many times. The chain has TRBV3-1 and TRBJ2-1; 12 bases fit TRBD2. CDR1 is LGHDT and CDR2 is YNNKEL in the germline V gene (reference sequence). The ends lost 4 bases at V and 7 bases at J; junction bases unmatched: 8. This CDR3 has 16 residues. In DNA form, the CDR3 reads TGTGCCAGCAGCCCCTCGGGACTAGCGGGTGTAAATGAGCAGTTCTTC. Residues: CASSPSGLAGVNEQFF.

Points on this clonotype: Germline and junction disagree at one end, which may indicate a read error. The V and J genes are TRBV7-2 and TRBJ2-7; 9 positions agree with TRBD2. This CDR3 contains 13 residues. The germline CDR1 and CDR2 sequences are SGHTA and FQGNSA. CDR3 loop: CAISGGMREAQYF. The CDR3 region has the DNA TGTGCCATCAGCGGGGGGATGAGAGAGGCCCAGTACTTC.

CDR3 loop: CASGKRDRGSYNEQFF. CDR3 coding DNA: TGTGCCAGCGGTAAGCGGGACAGGGGCTCCTACAATGAGCAGTTCTTC. The chain couples TRBV12-3 or TRBV12-4 to TRBJ2-1; 10 positions match TRBD1. Unmatched junction bases numbered 7, after V lost 8 bases and J lost 0 bases. The CDR3 loop spans 16 amino acids.

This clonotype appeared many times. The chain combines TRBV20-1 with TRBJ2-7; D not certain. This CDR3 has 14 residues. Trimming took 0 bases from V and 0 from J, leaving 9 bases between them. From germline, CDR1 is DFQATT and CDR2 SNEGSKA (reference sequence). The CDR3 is CSARDVVSSYEQYF. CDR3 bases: TGCAGTGCTAGAGACGTCGTCAGCTCCTACGAGCAGTACTTC.